This record covers a single T cell receptor (beta chain). Its target is not known. Per the germline V gene, CDR1 is SGDLS and CDR2 is YYNGEE. This CDR3 is 16 amino acids long. The ends were cut back, 4 bases at V and 0 bases at J, with 15 bases in the middle. Vbeta (60) and Jbeta (13) primers were used in the PCR. The method was immunoSEQ multiplex PCR; TCRdb's version includes in-frame clones alone and lacks a portion of them. The sample contains 200,000 to 250,000 clones, about 80% of which appear only once. The sample originates from a study of cytomegalovirus exposure and HLA in healthy donors. Notes on the study in general: Analyzed later, most CMV-associated TCR beta chains appeared HLA-restricted. A previous analysis found most TCR beta V segments productive roughly 87% or roughly 30% of the time. Reportedly, HLA-A and HLA-B alleles of most subjects were accurately predicted from TCR beta.

The sequenced material came from PBMCs. This sequence originates from a woman in her thirties or forties in good health and CMV-seronegative. The V gene is TRBV9, the J gene TRBJ2-3; D perhaps matches TRBD1 (6 bases). CDR3 DNA: TGTGCCAGCAGCACTTCCGGGACACTCAGCACAGATACGCAGTATTTT. Its protein is CASSTSGTLSTDTQYF.